Following are 7 T cell receptor beta chains from one sample sequenced in a study of T-cell reconstitution after alpha-beta-depleted transplantation in children. Using unique molecular identifiers, the investigators prepared the TCRbeta library. TCRdb itself ran the PCR reads through MiXCR, one entry per CDR3 protein. The data show about 110,000 distinct CDR3 sequences, 5% to 8% seen once. Sequenced material: PBMCs, mostly from graft donor cells, taken 360 days after TCRalphabeta/CD19-depleted stem cell transplant. Source of these receptors: a male patient under 10 years old who had a stem cell transplant for acute lymphoblastic leukemia, so the T cells may come from the graft donor.

The table lists this clonotype with many counts. This chain uses TRBV10-3 with TRBJ2-7; the D is unclear. The germline V gene has CDR1 ENHRY and CDR2 SYGVKD. CDR3 length equals 13 residues. Trimming took off 3 bases at V and 4 bases at J, with 10 bases between the two ends. CDR3 sequence (DNA): TGTGCCATCAGTGACGTAGCCGGGTACGAGCAGTACTTC. It is translated as CAISDVAGYEQYF.

This clonotype came up many times. The junction departs from the called germline gene at one end, perhaps through a read error. This rearrangement joins TRBV7-7 to TRBJ2-3; 11 bases agree with TRBD2. Germline CDR1 SSHAT, CDR2 FNYEAQ (reference sequence). The CDR3 runs 16 residues. The CDR3 DNA reads TGTGCTAGCAGCTTAGCCCCGGGACTAGCGGCAGATACGCAGTATTTT. Its translation is CASSLAPGLAADTQYF.

This clonotype was seen a handful of times. The chain joins TRBV29-1 to TRBJ2-6; the D is unclear. This CDR3 has 15 residues. Trimming removed 5 bases at V and 0 bases at J, with 11 bases between. Germline V gene sequence: CDR1 SQVTM, CDR2 ANQGSEA. The CDR3 coding sequence is TGCAGCGTTCCCCAGGTGAGCTCTGGGGCCAACGTCCTGACTTTC. It is translated as CSVPQVSSGANVLTF. Using reference TRBV29-1 and TRBJ2-6 for the parts outside the CDR3, the full variable domain is SAVISQKPSRDICQRGTSLTIQCQVDSQVTMMFWYRQQPGQSLTLIATANQGSEATYESGFVIDKFPISRPNLTFSTLTVSNMSPEDSSIYLCSVPQVSSGANVLTFGAGSRLTVL.

The chain uses TRBV4-3 and TRBJ2-3, with D uncertain. V gave up 0 bases and J gave up 2 bases, with 9 bases separating them. The CDR3 is 15 residues long. Germline CDR1 and CDR2: LGHNA and YSLEER. The CDR3 region is CASSQENPLTDTQYF. The DNA of the CDR3 is TGCGCCAGCAGCCAAGAGAACCCACTCACAGATACGCAGTATTTT.

The sample holds many counts of this clonotype. Germline is not matched at one junction end, which may reflect a read error. This chain links TRBV3-1 with TRBJ2-7, with 9 nucleotides matching TRBD1. The length of the CDR3 is 12 residues. CDR1 is LGHDT and CDR2 is YNNKEL in the germline V gene (reference sequence). The CDR3 DNA reads as TGTGCCAGCAGCCAAGGATCGGGACAGGGCGTCTTC. Its protein product is CASSQGSGQGVF.

This clonotype was found many times. This sequence joins TRBV12-3 or TRBV12-4 and TRBJ2-1; D could derive from TRBD1 or TRBD2 (5 bases each). CDR3 length: 15 amino acids. V was trimmed by 3 bases and J by 3 bases, leaving 12 bases between them. This CDR3 reads CASSFHPGSYNEQFF. For the CDR3, the DNA is TGTGCCAGCAGTTTTCACCCAGGGAGCTACAATGAGCAGTTCTTC.

This clonotype has at least ten counts. V is TRBV4-3 and J is TRBJ2-3, with no clear D. Germline V lookup: CDR1 LGHNA, CDR2 YSLEER. With 0 bases removed from V and 4 bases from J, the gap between germline ends came to 11 bases. This CDR3 contains 15 residues. The CDR3 nucleotides read TGCGCCAGCAGCCAAGAAGGGCAGCTTGCAGATACGCAGTATTTT. Translating it yields CASSQEGQLADTQYF.